The clone carrying this T cell receptor beta chain has ten or more counts. Its target is not known. The V end lost 3 bases, the J end lost 0 bases, and 14 bases lay between the germline ends. The germline V gene encodes CDR1 MGHRA and CDR2 YSYEKL. This CDR3 spans 16 amino acids. All patients reached thyroid surgery having received no treatment beforehand. This entry belongs to a study of metastatic and nonmetastatic thyroid tumors. Study-wide results and caveats: Reportedly, malignant thyroid tumors had significantly higher TCR beta diversity than benign nodules, in blood and tumor.

From the PCR reads, TCRdb re-called clones with MiXCR. This sample yields 85,000 to 95,000 clones, of which 15% are seen a single time; 3.6% belongs to the top ten. Material for sequencing was blood. The chain has TRBV4-1 and TRBJ1-2; a weak D match, TRBD1 (5 bases). The TCR was taken from a female donor with papillary thyroid cancer or a benign thyroid nodule (not recorded which). Some clones in this sample may be carry-over from other donors' samples. The CDR3 spells CASSHSMSTANYGYTF. The CDR3 region has the DNA TGCGCCAGCAGCCACTCCATGTCGACAGCTAACTATGGCTACACCTTC.